This TCR beta chain was observed in a study of beta chain features in type 1 diabetes. Sequenced material consisted of expressed TCRB transcripts (all of the isolated RNA was reverse transcribed). Clones were read by immunoSEQ multiplex PCR, and TCRdb kept only the in-frame ones, dropping some. The data hold roughly 170,000 clones, with 10% to 15% observed a single time. The CDR3 has 17 residues. V was trimmed by 0 bases and J by 4 bases, leaving 16 bases between them. The germline V gene has CDR1 LNHNV and CDR2 YYDKDF (reference sequence). This clone appeared a few times. The rearrangement joins TRBV15 to TRBJ1-5; a possible D gene is TRBD1 (5 bases). The sequencing input was central memory CD4+ T cells from blood. The clonotype was recovered from a young woman in good health. CDR3 nucleotides: TGTGCCACCAGCAGAGATAGGGGCAGGGTAGGGAATCAGCCCCAGCATTTT. It specifies CATSRDRGRVGNQPQHF.